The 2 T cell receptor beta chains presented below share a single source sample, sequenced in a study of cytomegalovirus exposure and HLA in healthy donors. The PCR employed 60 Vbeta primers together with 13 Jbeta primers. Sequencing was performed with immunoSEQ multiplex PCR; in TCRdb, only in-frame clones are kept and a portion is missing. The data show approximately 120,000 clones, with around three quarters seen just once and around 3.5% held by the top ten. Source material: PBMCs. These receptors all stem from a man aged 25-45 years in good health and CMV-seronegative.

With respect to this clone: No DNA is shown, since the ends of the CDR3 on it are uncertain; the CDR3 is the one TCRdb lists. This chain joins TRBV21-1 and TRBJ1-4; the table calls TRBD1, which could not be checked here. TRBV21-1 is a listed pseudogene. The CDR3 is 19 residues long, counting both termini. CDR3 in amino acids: CASSKVGFGQGAANEKLFF.

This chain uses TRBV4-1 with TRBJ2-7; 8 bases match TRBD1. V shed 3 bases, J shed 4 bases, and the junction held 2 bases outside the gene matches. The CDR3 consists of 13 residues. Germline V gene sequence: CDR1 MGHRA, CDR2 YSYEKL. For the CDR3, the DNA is TGCGCCAGCAGCCACGGGACAGGATACGAGCAGTACTTC. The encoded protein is CASSHGTGYEQYF.